This TCR beta chain was identified during a study of CD8+CD57+ T cells in acquired aplastic anemia. Study in general: Average DNA yield from sorted CD4+ and CD8+ cells was around 3 ug.

Findings of the study overall: No significant difference in CD8+ Simpson's diversity was found between patients and controls.

This clonotype was recorded many times. Its specificity is not known. Genomic DNA acted as the template from which TCR beta VDJ combination and CDR3 sequence profiling were carried out. In TCRdb, the reads were re-called with MiXCR into one record per CDR3 protein. The profile shows around 500,000 distinct CDR3 sequences, around 32% of them singletons. CDR3 length equals 14 residues. Germline V gives CDR1 ENHRY, CDR2 SYGVKD. The V end lost 7 bases, the J end lost 5 bases, and 15 bases lay between the germline ends. Previously, flow cytometry had revealed CD8+CD57+ cell expansion in the patients chosen for sequencing. There were no patients without severe acquired aplastic anemia. By the time of blood sampling, patients had still received no therapy.

The rearrangement joins TRBV10-3 to TRBJ2-1, with D possibly being TRBD1 (7 bases). The TCR was taken from a human donor with aplastic anemia. The sequencing sample was made of sorted CD4+, CD8+, or CD8+CD57+ T cells (not recorded which) from PBMCs. The CDR3 loop is CAITGGTANNEQFF. CDR3 DNA sequence: TGTGCCATCACCGGAGGGACAGCAAACAATGAGCAGTTCTTC.